This TCR beta chain stems from a study of response to subunit inactivated influenza vaccine. Findings of the study overall: Authors suggested each seasonal influenza vaccination recruits few new T cells.

The length of the CDR3 is 12 residues. The V end was cut by 1 base, the J end by 12 bases, with 12 bases between. In TCRdb, the RT-PCR reads were re-called with MiXCR into one record per CDR3 protein. The sample includes over 450,000 distinct CDR3 sequences, 10% to 15% of them seen just once. In the case of this clonotype: Its antigen is undetermined.

The V gene is TRBV12-3 or TRBV12-4, the J gene TRBJ1-2, with D unresolved. The material sequenced was PBMCs from blood, taken about 40 days after vaccination. This receptor was taken from a man in his fifties who received an inactivated influenza vaccine. This chain's CDR3 is CASSLVTAPHTF. The CDR3 DNA reads TGTGCCAGCAGTTTAGTGACGGCTCCCCACACCTTC.